This T cell receptor beta chain was retrieved from a study of T cell responses to AZD1222 COVID-19 vaccine. General study findings and limits: It was only after the peak T cell response that any repertoires were sampled. Following two doses of AZD1222, Spike-specific TCR breadth and depth rose.

Remarks on this clone: Its antigen is not identified.

The method was immunoSEQ multiplex PCR; TCRdb's version includes in-frame clones alone and lacks a portion of them. The profile covers some 140,000 clones, with 88% appearing a single time and 3.1% taken by the ten largest. V was cut by 0 bases and J by 1 base, with 8 bases left in between. This CDR3 spans 15 amino acids. The germline gives CDR1 SGDLS, CDR2 YYNGEE. The chain uses TRBV9 and TRBJ1-3, with D maybe TRBD1 (6 bases). This TCR derives from an adult in good health. The specimen comprised peripheral blood, sampled on day 0 of AZD1222 vaccination. Written as DNA, the CDR3 is TGTGCCAGCAGCGTAGGAGGGGGGTCTGGAAACACCATATATTTT. It codes for CASSVGGGSGNTIYF.